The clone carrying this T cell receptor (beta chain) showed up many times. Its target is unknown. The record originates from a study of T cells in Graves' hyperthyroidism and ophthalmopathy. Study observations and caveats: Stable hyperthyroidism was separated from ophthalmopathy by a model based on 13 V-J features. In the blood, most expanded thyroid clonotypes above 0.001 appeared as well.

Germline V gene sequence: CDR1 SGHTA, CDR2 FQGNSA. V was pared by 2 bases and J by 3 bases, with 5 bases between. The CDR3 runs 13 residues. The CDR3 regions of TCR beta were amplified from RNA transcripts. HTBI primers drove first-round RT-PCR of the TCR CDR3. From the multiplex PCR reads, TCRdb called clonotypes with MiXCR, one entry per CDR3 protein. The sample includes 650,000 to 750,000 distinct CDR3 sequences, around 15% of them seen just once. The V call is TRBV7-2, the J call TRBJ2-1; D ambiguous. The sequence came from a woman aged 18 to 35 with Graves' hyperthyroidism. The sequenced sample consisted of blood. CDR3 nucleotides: TGTGCCAGCAGCTTAATTGACTACAATGAGCAGTTCTTC. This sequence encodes CASSLIDYNEQFF.